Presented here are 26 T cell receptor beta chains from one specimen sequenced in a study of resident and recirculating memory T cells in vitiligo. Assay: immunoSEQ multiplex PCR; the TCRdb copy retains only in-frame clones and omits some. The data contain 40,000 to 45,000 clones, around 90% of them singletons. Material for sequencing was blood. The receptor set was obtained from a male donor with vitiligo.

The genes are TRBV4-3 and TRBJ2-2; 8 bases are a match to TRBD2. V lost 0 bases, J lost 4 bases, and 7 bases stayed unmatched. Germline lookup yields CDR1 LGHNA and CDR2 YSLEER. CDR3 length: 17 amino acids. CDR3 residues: CASSQDPAGAGTGELFF. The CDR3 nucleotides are TGCGCCAGCAGCCAAGACCCAGCGGGGGCGGGCACCGGGGAGCTGTTTTTT.

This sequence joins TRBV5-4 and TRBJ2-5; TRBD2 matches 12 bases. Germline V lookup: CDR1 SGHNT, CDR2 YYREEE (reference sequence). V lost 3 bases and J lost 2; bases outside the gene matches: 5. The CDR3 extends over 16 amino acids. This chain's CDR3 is CASSSRTSGTQETQYF. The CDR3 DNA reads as TGTGCCAGCAGCTCCCGGACTAGCGGGACACAAGAGACCCAGTACTTC.

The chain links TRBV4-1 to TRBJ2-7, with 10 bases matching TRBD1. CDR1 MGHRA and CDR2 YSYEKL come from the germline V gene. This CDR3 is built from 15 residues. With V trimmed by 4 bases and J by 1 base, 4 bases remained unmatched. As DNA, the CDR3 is TGCGCCAGCAGCCCGGGACAGGGGTGGTCCTACGAGCAGTACTTC. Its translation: CASSPGQGWSYEQYF.

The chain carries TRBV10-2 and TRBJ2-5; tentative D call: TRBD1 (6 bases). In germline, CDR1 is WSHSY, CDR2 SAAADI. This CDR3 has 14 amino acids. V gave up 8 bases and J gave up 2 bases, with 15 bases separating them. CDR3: CASSDRSLQETQYF. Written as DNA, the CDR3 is TGCGCCAGCTCGGACAGATCTCTGCAAGAGACCCAGTACTTC.

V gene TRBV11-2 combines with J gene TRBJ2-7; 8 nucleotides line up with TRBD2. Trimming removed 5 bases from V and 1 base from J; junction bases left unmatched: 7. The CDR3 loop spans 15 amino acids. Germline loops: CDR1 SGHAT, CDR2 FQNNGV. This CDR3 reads CASSRSGVESYEQYF. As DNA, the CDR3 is TGTGCCAGCAGCCGTAGCGGGGTCGAGTCCTACGAGCAGTACTTC.

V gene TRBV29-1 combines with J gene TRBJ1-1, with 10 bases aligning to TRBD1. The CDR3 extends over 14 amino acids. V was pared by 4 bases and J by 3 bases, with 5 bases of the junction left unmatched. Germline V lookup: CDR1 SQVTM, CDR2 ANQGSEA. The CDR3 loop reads CSVVRDRGDTEAFF. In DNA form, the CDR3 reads TGCAGCGTTGTAAGGGACAGGGGAGACACTGAAGCTTTCTTT.

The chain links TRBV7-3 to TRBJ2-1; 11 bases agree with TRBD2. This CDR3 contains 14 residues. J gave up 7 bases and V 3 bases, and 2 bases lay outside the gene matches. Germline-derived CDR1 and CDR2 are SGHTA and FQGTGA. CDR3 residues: CASSFSGGANEQFF. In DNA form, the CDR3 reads TGTGCCAGCAGCTTTAGCGGGGGGGCAAATGAGCAGTTCTTC.

The DNA for the CDR3 is TGTGCCAGCAGCCCCTCGGGACTTCACAATGAGCAGTTCTTC. It codes for CASSPSGLHNEQFF. The chain employs TRBV7-2 and TRBJ2-1; possibly TRBD2 for D (6 bases). Looked up from germline, CDR1 is SGHTA and CDR2 is FQGNSA. The CDR3 is 14 residues long. With 5 bases removed from V and 5 bases from J, the gap between germline ends came to 13 bases.

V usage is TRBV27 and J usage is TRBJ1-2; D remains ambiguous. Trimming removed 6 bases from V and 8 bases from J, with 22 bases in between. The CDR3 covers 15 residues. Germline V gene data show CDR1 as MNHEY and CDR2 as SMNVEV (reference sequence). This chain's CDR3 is CASSHGRLRADGYTF. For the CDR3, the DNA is TGTGCCAGCAGCCACGGCCGGTTGAGGGCGGACGGCTACACCTTC.

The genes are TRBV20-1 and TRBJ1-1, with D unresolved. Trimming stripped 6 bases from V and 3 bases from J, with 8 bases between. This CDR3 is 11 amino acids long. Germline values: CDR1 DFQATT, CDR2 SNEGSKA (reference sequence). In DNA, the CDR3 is TGCAGTGCCATTACAGACACTGAAGCTTTCTTT. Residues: CSAITDTEAFF.

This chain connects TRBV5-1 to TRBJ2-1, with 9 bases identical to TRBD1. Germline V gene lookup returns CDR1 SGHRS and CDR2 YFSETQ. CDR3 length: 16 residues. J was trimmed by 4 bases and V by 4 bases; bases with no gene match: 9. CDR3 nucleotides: TGCGCCAGCAGCCCCACCGGGACAGGGTTATACAATGAGCAGTTCTTC. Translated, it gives CASSPTGTGLYNEQFF. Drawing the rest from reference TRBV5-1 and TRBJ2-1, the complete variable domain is KAGVTQTPRYLIKTRGQQVTLSCSPISGHRSVSWYQQTPGQGLQFLFEYFSETQRNKGNFPGRFSGRQFSNSRSEMNVSTLELGDSALYLCASSPTGTGLYNEQFFGPGTRLTVL.

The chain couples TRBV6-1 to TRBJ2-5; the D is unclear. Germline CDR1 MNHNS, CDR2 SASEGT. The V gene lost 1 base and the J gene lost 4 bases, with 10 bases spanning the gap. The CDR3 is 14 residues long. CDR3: CASSEGLARETQYF. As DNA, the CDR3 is TGTGCCAGCAGTGAAGGATTAGCCCGAGAGACCCAGTACTTC.

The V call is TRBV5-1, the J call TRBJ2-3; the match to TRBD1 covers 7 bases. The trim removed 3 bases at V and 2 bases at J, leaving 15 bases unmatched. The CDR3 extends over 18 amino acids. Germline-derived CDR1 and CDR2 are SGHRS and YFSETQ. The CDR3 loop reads CASSYPTGASFPTDTQYF. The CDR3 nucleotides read TGCGCCAGCAGCTACCCTACAGGGGCGTCCTTCCCCACAGATACGCAGTATTTT.

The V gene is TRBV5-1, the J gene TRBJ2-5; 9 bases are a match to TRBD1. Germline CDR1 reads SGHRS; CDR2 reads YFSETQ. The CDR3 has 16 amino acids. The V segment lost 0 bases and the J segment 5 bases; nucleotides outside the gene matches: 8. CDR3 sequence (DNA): TGCGCCAGCAGCTTGGCTACAGGGGGCTTGAGTGAGACCCAGTACTTC. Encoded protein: CASSLATGGLSETQYF.

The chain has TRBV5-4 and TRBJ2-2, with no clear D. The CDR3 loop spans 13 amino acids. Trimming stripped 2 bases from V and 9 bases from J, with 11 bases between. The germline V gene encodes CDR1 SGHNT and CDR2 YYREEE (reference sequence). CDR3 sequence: CASSFGQRRELFF. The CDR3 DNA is TGTGCCAGCAGCTTCGGTCAACGAAGGGAGCTGTTTTTT.

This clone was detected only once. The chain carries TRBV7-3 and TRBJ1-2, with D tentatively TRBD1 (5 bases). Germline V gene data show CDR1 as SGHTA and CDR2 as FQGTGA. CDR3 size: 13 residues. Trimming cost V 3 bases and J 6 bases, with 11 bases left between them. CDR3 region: CASSFRAGNGYTF. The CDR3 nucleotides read TGTGCCAGCAGCTTCAGGGCAGGGAATGGCTACACCTTC.

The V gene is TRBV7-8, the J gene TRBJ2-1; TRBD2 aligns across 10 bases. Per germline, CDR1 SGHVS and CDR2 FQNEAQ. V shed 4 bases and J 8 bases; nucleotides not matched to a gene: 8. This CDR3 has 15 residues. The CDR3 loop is CASSSQGAGGHEQFF. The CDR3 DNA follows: TGTGCCAGCAGCTCCCAAGGAGCGGGGGGGCATGAGCAGTTCTTC.

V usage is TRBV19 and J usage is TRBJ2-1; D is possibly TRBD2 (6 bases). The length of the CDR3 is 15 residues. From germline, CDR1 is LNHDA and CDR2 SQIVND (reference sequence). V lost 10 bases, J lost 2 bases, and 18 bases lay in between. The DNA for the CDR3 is TGTGCCACCTGGGGATCCGGACTACCCTACAATGAGCAGTTCTTC. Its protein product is CATWGSGLPYNEQFF.

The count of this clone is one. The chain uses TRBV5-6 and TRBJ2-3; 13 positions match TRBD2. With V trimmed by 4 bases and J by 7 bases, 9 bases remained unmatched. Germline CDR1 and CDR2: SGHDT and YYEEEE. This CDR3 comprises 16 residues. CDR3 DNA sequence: TGTGCCAGCAGCACAGGACTAGCGGGGGTACAAAATACGCAGTATTTT. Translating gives CASSTGLAGVQNTQYF.

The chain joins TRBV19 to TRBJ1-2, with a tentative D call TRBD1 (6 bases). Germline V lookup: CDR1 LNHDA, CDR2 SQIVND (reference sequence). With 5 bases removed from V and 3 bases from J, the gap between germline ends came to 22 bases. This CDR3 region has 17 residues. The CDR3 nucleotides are TGTGCCAGTAGTCCCAACCCCGGGACAAGGGGAGACTATGGCTACACCTTC. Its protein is CASSPNPGTRGDYGYTF.

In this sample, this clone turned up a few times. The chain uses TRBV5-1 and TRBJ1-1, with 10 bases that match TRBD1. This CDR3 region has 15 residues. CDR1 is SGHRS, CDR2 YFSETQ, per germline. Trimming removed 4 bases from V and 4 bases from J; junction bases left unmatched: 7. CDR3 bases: TGCGCCAGCAGCAGGGGGGGACAGGGGTTCACTGAAGCTTTCTTT. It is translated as CASSRGGQGFTEAFF.

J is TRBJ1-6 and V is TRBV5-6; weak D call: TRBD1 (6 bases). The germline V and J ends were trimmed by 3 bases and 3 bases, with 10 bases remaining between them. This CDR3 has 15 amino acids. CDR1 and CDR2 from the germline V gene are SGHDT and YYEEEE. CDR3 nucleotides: TGTGCCAGCAGCTCCGCGACAGGCTATAATTCACCCCTCCACTTT. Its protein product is CASSSATGYNSPLHF.

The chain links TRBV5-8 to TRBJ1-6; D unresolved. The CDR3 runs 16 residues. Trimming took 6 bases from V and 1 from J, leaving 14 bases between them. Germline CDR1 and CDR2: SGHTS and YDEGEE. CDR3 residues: CASTPDGVSYNSPLHF. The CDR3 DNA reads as TGTGCCAGCACCCCGGACGGGGTTTCCTATAATTCACCCCTCCACTTT. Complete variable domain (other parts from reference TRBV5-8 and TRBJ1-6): EAGVTQSPTHLIKTRGQQATLRCSPISGHTSVYWYQQALGLGLQFLLWYDEGEERNRGNFPPRFSGRQFPNYSSELNVNALELEDSALYLCASTPDGVSYNSPLHFGNGTRLTVT.

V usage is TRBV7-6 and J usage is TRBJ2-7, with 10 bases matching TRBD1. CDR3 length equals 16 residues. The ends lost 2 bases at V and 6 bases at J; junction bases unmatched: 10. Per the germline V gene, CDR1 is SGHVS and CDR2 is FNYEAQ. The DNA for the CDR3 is TGTGCCAGCAGCTTAACGAAAGGACAGGGGGTCACCGAGCAGTACTTC. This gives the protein CASSLTKGQGVTEQYF.

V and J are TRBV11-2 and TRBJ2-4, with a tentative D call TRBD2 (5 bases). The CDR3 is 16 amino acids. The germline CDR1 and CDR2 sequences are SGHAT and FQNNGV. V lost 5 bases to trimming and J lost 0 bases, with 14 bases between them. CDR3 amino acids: CASSREEGLAKNIQYF. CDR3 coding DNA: TGTGCCAGCAGCCGGGAAGAGGGCCTAGCCAAAAACATTCAGTACTTC. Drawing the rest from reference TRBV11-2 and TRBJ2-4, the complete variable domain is EAGVAQSPRYKIIEKRQSVAFWCNPISGHATLYWYQQILGQGPKLLIQFQNNGVVDDSQLPKDRFSAERLKGVDSTLKIQPAKLEDSAVYLCASSREEGLAKNIQYFGAGTRLSVL.

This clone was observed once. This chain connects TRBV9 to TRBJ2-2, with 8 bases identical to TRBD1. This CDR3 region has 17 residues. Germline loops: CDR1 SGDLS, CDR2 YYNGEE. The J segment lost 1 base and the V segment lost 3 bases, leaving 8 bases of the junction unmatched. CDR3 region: CASSAKAGTGNTGELFF. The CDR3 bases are TGTGCCAGCAGCGCCAAGGCCGGGACAGGGAACACCGGGGAGCTGTTTTTT. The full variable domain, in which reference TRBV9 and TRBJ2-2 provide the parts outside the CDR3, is DSGVTQTPKHLITATGQRVTLRCSPRSGDLSVYWYQQSLDQGLQFLIQYYNGEERAKGNILERFSAQQFPDLHSELNLSSLELGDSALYFCASSAKAGTGNTGELFFGEGSRLTVL.